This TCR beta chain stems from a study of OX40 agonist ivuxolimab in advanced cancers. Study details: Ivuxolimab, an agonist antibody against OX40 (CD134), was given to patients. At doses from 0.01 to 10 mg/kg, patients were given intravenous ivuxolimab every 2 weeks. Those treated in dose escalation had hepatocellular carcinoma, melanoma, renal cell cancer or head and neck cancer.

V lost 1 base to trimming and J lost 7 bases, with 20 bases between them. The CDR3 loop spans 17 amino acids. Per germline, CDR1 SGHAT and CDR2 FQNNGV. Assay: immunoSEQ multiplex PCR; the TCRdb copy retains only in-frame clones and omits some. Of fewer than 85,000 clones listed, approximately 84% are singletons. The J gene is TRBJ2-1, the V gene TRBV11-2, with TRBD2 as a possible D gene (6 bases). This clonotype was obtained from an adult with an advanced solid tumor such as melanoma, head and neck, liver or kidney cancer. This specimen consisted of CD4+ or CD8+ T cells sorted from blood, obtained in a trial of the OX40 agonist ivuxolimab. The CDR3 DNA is TGTGCCAGCAGCTTAGTCTCGCCAGCGGCGGGACTGAATGAGCAGTTCTTC. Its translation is CASSLVSPAAGLNEQFF.